This TCR beta chain was sequenced for a study of T cell changes during pregnancy in multiple sclerosis. CDR3 size: 13 residues. Trimming stripped 4 bases from V and 6 bases from J, with 12 bases between. Germline V lookup: CDR1 LGHNA, CDR2 YSLEER. Assay used: immunoSEQ multiplex PCR; TCRdb lists only in-frame clones, some missing. The sample holds over 85,000 clones, 75% to 95% seen once. This TCR derives from a female donor in good health, enrolled as a control in a pregnancy study. Material: peripheral blood, obtained in the first trimester of pregnancy. The V gene is TRBV4-3, the J gene TRBJ1-1, with a tentative D call TRBD1 (6 bases). The DNA of the CDR3 is TGCGCCAGCAGCCGCCCAGGGGAACCTGAAGCTTTCTTT. Protein: CASSRPGEPEAFF.